Described below is a single T cell receptor beta chain sequence and its context. Its matching antigen is unknown. Donors were healthy Caucasian individuals from Russia aged roughly 6 to 90. For every donor, a draw yielded 9.5 to 10 milliliters of peripheral blood. This record comes from a study of blood T cells in healthy people across ages. Alongside a J-beta primer mix, a sample-barcoded 5' primer served in a second PCR lasting about 7 to 11 cycles. TCRdb recomputed calls from the 5' RACE reads with MiXCR, one row per CDR3 protein. Of about 760,000 distinct CDR3 sequences listed, just over 55% are singletons. Germline CDR1 and CDR2: SGHRS and YFSETQ. CDR3 length equals 12 residues. V shed 3 bases and J shed 7 bases, with 10 bases lying between them. The study, taken as a whole, reports: The study could not conclusively compare naive and antigen-experienced cells, given its unsorted PBMCs. TCR beta diversity, measured per million T cells, fell in a roughly linear way with age.

Material: blood. The TCR sequence derives from a man between 40 and 49 years old in good health. The chain uses TRBV5-1 and TRBJ1-1; no definite D call. The CDR3 is CASSSSAHEAFF. In nucleotides, the CDR3 is TGCGCCAGCAGCTCCTCAGCTCATGAAGCTTTCTTT.